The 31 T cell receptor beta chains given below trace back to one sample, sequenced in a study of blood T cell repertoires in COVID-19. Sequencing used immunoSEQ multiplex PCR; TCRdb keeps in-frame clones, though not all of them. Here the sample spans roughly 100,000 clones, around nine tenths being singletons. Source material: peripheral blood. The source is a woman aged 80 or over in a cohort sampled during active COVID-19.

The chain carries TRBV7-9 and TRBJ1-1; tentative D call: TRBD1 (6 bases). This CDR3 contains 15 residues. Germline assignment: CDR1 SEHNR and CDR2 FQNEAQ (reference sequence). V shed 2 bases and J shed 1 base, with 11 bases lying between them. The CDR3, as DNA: TGTGCCAGCAGCTTAAGGGGGGGCTCGAACACTGAAGCTTTCTTT. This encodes CASSLRGGSNTEAFF.

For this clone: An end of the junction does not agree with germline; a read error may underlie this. CDR3 in DNA: TGTGCCAGCAGCCAATATGTGGAGGGACAGGGTCACTTC. Translation gives CASSQYVEGQGHF. This chain connects TRBV14 to TRBJ2-5, with 9 bases identical to TRBD1. The CDR3 runs 13 residues. From germline, CDR1 is SGHDN and CDR2 FVKESK.

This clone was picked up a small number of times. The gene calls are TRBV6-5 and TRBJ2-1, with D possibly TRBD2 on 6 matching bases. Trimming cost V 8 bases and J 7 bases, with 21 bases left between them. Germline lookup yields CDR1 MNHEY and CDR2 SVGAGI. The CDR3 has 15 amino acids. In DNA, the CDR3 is TGTGCCAGCGGGCCCGGGACTCACAATTTTAATGAGCAGTTCTTC. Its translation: CASGPGTHNFNEQFF.

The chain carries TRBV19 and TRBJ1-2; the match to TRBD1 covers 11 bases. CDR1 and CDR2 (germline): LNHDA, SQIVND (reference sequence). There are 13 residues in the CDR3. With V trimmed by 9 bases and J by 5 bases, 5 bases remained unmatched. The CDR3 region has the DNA TGTGCCAGCAGGGGACAGGGGGGGTATGGCTACACCTTC. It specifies CASRGQGGYGYTF.

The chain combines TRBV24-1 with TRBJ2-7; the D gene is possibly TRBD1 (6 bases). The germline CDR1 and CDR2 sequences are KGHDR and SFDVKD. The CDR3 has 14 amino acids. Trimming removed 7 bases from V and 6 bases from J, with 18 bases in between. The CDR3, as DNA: TGTGCCACCAGCTACAGGGCGAACCAGTTCGAGCAGTACTTC. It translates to CATSYRANQFEQYF.

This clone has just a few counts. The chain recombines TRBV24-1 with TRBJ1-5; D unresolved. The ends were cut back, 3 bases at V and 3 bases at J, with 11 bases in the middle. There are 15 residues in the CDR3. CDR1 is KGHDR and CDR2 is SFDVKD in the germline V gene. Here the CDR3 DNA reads TGTGCCACCAGTGATACCGGGAGCGACAATCAGCCCCAGCATTTT. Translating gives CATSDTGSDNQPQHF.

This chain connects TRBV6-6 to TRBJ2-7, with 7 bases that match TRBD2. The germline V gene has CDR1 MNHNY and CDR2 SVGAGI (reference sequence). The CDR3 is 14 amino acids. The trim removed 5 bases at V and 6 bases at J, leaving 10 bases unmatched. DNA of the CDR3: TGTGCCAGCAGTCCGACTCGGGGGGTTGTCGAGCAGTACTTC. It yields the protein CASSPTRGVVEQYF.

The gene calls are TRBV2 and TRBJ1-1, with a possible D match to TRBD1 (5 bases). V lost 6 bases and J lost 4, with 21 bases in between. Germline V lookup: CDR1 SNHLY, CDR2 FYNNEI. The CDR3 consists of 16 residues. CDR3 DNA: TGTGCCAGCAGCCGAGTACGCCGGGGGTATAGCACTGAAGCTTTCTTT. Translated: CASSRVRRGYSTEAFF.

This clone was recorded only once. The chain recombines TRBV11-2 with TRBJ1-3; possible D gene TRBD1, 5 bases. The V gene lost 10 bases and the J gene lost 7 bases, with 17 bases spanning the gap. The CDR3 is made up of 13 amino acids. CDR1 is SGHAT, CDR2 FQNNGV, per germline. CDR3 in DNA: TGTGCCACCCCTCGGGGGGAGGACAACACCATATATTTT. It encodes CATPRGEDNTIYF.

CDR3 sequence (DNA): TGTGCCAGCAGCAGTAAGCGGGGGGGCCGGGAGACCCAGTACTTC. Protein sequence: CASSSKRGGRETQYF. The J gene is TRBJ2-5, the V gene TRBV3-1 (or the pseudogene TRBV3-2); 10 nucleotides match TRBD2. Looked up from germline, CDR1 is LGHDT and CDR2 is YNNKEL (reference sequence). J lost 5 bases, V lost 5 bases, and 8 bases had no gene match. The CDR3 sequence is 15 residues long.

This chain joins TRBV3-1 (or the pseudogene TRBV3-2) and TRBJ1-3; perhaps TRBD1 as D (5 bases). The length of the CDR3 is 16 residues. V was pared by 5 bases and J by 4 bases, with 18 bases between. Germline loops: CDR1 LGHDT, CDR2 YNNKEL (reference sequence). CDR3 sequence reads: CASSSPAQGAGNTIYF. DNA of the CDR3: TGTGCCAGCAGCTCCCCCGCCCAGGGCGCCGGAAACACCATATATTTT.

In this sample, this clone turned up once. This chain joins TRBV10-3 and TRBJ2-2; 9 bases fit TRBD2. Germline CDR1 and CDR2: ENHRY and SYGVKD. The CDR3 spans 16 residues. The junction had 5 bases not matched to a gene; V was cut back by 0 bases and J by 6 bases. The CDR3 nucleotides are TGTGCCATCAGTGAGTCGACGAGCGGGGGGTCCGGGGAGCTGTTTTTT. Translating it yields CAISESTSGGSGELFF.

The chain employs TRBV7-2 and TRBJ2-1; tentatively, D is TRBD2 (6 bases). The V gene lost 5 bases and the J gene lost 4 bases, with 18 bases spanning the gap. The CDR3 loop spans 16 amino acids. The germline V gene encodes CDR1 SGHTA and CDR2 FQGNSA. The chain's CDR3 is CASSGFGTELYNEQFF. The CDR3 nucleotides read TGTGCCAGCAGCGGGTTCGGGACTGAGCTATACAATGAGCAGTTCTTC.

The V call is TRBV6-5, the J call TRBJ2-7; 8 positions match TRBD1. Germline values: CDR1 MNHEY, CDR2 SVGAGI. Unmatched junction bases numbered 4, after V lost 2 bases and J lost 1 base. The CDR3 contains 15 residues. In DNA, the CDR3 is TGTGCCAGCAGTTACGCCACAGGGGGATCCTACGAGCAGTACTTC. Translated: CASSYATGGSYEQYF.

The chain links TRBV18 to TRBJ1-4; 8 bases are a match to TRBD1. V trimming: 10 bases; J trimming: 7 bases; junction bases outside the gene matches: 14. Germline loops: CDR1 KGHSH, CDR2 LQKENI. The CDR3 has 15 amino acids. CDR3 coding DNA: TGTGCCAAAATACCCGGACAGGGCAGCCGTGAAAAACTGTTTTTT. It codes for CAKIPGQGSREKLFF. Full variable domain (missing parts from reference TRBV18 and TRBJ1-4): NAGVMQNPRHLVRRRGQEARLRCSPMKGHSHVYWYRQLPEEGLKFMVYLQKENIIDESGMPKERFSAEFPKEGPSILRIQQVVRGDSAAYFCAKIPGQGSREKLFFGSGTQLSVL.

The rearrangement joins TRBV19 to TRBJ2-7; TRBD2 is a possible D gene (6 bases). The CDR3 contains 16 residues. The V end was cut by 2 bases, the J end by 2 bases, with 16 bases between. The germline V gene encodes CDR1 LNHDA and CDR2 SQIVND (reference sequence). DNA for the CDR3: TGTGCCAGTAGTATATCCTCCAGCGGGTCGGCCTACGAGCAGTACTTC. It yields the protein CASSISSSGSAYEQYF.

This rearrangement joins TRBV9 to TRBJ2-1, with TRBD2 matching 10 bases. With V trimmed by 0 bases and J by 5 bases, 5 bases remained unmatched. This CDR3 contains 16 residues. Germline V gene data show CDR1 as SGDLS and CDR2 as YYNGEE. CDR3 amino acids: CASSVGNSGGHNEQFF. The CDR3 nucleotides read TGTGCCAGCAGCGTAGGTAATAGCGGGGGGCACAATGAGCAGTTCTTC.

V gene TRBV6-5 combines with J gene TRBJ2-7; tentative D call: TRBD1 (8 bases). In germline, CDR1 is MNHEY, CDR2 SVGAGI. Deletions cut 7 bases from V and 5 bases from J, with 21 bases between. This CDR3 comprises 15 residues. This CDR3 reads CASIARQGRGDEQYF. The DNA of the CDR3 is TGTGCCAGCATCGCTAGACAGGGGAGGGGAGACGAGCAGTACTTC.

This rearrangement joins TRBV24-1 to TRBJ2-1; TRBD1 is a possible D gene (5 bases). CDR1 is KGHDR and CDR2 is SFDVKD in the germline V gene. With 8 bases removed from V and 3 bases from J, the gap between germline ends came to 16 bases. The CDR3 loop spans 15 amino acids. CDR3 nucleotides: TGTGCCACCAAGGCCGGTGGGGCAAACTACAATGAGCAGTTCTTC. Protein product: CATKAGGANYNEQFF.

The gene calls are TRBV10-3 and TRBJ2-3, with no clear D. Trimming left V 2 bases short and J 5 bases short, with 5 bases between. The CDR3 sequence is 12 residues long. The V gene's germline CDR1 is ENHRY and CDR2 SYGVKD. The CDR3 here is CAISEHRDTQYF. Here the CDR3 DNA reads TGTGCCATCAGTGAGCATAGAGATACGCAGTATTTT.

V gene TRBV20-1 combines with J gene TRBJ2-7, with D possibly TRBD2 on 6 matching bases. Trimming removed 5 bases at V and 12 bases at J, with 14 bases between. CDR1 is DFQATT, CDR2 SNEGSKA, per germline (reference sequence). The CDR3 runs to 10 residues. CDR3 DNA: TGCAGTGCTGGGAAACTACTAGCGTACTTC. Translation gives CSAGKLLAYF.

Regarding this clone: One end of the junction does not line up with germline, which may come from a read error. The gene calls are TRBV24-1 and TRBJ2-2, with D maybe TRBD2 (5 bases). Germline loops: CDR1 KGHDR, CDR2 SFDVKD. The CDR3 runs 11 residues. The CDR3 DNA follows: TGTGCCACCAGTGTTTACGGGAAGCTGTTTTTT. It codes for CATSVYGKLFF.

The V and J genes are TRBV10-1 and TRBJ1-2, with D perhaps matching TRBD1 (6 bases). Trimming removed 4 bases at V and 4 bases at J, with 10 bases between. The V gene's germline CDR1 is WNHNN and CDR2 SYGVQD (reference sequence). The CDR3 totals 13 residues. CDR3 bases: TGCGCCAGCAGTGTGGACAGTAGCTATGGCTACACCTTC. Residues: CASSVDSSYGYTF.

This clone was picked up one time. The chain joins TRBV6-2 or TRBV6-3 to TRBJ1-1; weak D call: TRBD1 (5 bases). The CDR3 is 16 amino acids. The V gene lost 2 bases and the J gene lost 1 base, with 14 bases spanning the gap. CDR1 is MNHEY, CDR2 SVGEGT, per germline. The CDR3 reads CASSYRGGVWNTEAFF. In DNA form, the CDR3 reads TGTGCCAGCAGTTACCGGGGGGGGGTATGGAACACTGAAGCTTTCTTT.

In DNA form, the CDR3 reads TGTGCCAGCAGAACACAGGGCGGGAACACTGAAGCTTTCTTT. Translating it yields CASRTQGGNTEAFF. The rearrangement joins TRBV6-6 to TRBJ1-1, with TRBD1 as a possible D gene (6 bases). V was shortened by 6 bases and J by 1 base, with 12 bases between the two germline ends. The CDR3 sequence is 14 residues long. The V gene's germline CDR1 is MNHNY and CDR2 SVGAGI (reference sequence).

CDR3 coding DNA: TGCGCCAGTTCCGGGTCGACGGCTACGCAGTATTTT. Translated: CASSGSTATQYF. The genes are TRBV10-1 and TRBJ2-3, with D uncertain. Germline CDR1 and CDR2: WNHNN and SYGVQD (reference sequence). Trimming pared 9 bases from V and 8 bases from J, leaving 15 bases between. The CDR3 consists of 12 residues.

Here the CDR3 reads CASSQGTSGRREQFF. As DNA, the CDR3 is TGTGCCAGCAGCCAGGGGACTAGCGGGCGGCGTGAGCAGTTCTTC. The V and J genes are TRBV7-9 and TRBJ2-1; 12 bases are a match to TRBD2. Trimming cost V 5 bases and J 9 bases; bases outside gene matches: 8. CDR3 size: 15 residues. Germline lookup yields CDR1 SEHNR and CDR2 FQNEAQ (reference sequence).

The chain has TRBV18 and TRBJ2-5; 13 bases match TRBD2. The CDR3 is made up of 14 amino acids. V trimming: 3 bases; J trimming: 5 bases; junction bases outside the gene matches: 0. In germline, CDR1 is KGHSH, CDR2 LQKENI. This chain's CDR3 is CASSPTSGRETQYF. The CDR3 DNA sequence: TGTGCCAGCTCACCGACTAGCGGGAGGGAGACCCAGTACTTC.

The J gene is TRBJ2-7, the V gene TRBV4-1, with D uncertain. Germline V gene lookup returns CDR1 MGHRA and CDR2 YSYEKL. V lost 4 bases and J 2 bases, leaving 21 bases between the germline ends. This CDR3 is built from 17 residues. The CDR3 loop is CASSRTSSAPLTYEQYF. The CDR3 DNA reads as TGCGCCAGCAGCCGTACGTCTTCAGCGCCATTAACCTACGAGCAGTACTTC.

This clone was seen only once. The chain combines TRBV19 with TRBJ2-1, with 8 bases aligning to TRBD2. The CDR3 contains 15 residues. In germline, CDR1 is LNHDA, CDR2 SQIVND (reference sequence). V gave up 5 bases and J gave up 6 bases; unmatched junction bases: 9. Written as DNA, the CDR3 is TGTGCCAGTAGTTTCCACTGGAGCGGGAGCAATGAGCAGTTCTTC. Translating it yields CASSFHWSGSNEQFF.

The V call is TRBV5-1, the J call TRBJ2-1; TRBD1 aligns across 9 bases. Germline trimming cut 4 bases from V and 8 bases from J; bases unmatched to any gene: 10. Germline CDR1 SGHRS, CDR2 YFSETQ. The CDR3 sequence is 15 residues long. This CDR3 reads CASSPRQGVLYEQFF. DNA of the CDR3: TGCGCCAGCAGCCCCCGACAGGGGGTGTTGTATGAGCAGTTCTTC.